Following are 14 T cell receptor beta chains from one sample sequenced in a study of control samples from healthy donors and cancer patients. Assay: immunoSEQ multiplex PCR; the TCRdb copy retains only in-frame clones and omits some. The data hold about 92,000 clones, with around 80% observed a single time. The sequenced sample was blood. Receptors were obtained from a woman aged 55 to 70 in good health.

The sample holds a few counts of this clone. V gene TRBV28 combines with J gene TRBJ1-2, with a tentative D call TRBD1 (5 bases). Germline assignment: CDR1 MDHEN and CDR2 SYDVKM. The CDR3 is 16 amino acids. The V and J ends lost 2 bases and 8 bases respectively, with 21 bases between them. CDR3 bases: TGTGCCAGCAGTTTAGTATGGGTCTCGGGGGGAGGAGGCTACACCTTC. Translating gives CASSLVWVSGGGGYTF.

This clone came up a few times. The CDR3 loop reads CASSRAGETQYF. Written as DNA, the CDR3 is TGTGCCAGCAGCCGCGCGGGCGAGACCCAGTACTTC. The chain is built from TRBV4-2 and TRBJ2-5; maybe TRBD2 (5 bases). Germline lookup yields CDR1 LGHNA and CDR2 YNFKEQ. This CDR3 is built from 12 residues. Deletions cut 4 bases from V and 5 bases from J, with 8 bases between.

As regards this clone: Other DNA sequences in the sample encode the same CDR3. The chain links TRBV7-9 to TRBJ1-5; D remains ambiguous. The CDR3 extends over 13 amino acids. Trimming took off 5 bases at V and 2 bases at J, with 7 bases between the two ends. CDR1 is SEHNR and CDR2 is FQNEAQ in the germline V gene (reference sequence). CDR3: CASSPTGNQPQHF. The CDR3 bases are TGTGCCAGCAGCCCGACCGGCAATCAGCCCCAGCATTTT.

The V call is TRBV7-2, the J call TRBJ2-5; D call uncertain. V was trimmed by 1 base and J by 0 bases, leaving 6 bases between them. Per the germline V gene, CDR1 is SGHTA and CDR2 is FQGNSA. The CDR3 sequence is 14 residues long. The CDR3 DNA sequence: TGTGCCAGCAGCTTAGGCCCCTACCAAGAGACCCAGTACTTC. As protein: CASSLGPYQETQYF.

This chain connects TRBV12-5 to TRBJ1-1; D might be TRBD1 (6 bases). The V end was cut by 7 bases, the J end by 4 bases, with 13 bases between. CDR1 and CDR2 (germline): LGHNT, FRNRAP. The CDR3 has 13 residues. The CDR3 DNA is TGTGCTAGTGCCCCTTTCAGGGGCACTGAAGCTTTCTTT. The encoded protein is CASAPFRGTEAFF.

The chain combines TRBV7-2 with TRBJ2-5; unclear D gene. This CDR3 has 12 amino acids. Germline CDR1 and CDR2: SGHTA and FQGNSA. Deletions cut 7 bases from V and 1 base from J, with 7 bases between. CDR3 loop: CASTLSQETQYF. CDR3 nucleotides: TGTGCCAGCACATTATCCCAAGAGACCCAGTACTTC.

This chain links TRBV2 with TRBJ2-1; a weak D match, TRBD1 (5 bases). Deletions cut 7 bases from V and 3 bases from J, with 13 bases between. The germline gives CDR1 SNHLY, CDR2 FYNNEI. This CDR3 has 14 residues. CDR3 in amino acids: CASTPRALYNEQFF. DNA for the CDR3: TGTGCCAGCACTCCCAGGGCCCTCTACAATGAGCAGTTCTTC.

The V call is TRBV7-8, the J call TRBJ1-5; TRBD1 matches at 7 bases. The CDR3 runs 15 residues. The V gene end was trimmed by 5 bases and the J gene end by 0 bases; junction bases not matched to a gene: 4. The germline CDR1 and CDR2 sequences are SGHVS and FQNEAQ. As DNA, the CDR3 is TGTGCCAGCAGCCAGGGGGGGCTTAGCAATCAGCCCCAGCATTTT. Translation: CASSQGGLSNQPQHF.

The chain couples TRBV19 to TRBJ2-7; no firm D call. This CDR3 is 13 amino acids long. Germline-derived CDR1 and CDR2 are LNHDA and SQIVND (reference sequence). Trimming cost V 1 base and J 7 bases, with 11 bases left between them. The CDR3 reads CASSIATPGEQYF. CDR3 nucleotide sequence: TGTGCCAGTAGTATAGCCACGCCCGGAGAGCAGTACTTC.

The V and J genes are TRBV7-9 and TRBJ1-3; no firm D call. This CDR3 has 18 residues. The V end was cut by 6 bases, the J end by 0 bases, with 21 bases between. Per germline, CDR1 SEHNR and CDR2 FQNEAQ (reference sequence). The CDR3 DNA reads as TGTGCCAGCAGTTCAGGACGGGCAGTACAGTTCTCTGGAAACACCATATATTTT. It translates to CASSSGRAVQFSGNTIYF.

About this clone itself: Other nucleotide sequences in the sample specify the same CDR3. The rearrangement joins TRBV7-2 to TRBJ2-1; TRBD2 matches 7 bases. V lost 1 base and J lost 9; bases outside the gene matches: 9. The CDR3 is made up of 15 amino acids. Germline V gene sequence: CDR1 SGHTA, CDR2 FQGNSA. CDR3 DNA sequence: TGTGCCAGCAGCTTAGAAGCTTCGGGGGGACGTGAGCAGTTCTTC. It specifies CASSLEASGGREQFF.

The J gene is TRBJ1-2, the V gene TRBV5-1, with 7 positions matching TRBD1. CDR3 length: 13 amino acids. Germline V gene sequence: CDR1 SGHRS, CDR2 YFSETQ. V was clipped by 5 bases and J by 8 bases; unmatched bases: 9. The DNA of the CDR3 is TGCGCCAGCAGGAGCGGACAGGCCCCCGGCTACACCTTC. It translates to CASRSGQAPGYTF.

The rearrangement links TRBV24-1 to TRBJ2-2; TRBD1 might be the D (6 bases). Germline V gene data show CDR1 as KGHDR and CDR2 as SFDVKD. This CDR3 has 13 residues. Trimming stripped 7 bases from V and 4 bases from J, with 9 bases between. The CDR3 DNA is TGTGCCACCAGCACAGGGACCACCGGGGAGCTGTTTTTT. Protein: CATSTGTTGELFF.

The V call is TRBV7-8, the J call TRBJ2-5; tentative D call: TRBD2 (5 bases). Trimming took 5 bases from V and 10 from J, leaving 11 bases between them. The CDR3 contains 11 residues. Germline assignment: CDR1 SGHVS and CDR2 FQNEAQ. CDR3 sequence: CASSPLGGQYF. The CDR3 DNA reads TGTGCCAGCAGCCCCCTTGGAGGCCAGTACTTC.